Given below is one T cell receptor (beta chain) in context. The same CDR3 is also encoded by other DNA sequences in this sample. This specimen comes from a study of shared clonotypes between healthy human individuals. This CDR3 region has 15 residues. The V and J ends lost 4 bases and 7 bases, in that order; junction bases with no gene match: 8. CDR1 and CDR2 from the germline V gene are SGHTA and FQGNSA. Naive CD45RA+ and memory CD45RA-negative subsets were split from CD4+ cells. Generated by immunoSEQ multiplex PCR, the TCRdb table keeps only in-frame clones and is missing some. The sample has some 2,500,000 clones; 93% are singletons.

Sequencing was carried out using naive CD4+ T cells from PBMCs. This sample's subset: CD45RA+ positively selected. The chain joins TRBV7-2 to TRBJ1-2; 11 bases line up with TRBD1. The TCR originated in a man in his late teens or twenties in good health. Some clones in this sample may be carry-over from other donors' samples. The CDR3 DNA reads TGTGCCAGCAGCTCGTCGGGGACAGGGGGTCGTGGCTACACCTTC. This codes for CASSSSGTGGRGYTF.